This T cell receptor beta chain is from a study of OX40 agonist ivuxolimab in advanced cancers. Study-wide background: Ivuxolimab is an agonistic anti-OX40 (CD134) antibody, and patients were treated with it.

As regards this clone: Its cognate antigen is unknown.

Profiling relied on immunoSEQ multiplex PCR, and the TCRdb table lists in-frame clones only, not all of them. The table lists fewer than 20,000 clones, about 71% of them singletons. Study-wide points: CD4+ T cells averaged fewer expanded clones than CD8+ T cells.

This CDR3 is built from 13 residues. V lost 0 bases and J 0 bases, leaving 3 bases between the germline ends. CDR1 is MNHNY, CDR2 SVGAGI, per germline (reference sequence). The sequence was obtained from an adult with an advanced solid tumor such as melanoma, head and neck, liver or kidney cancer. This sequence joins TRBV6-6 and TRBJ2-7; D ambiguous. The input for sequencing was CD4+ or CD8+ T cells sorted from blood, taken in a trial of the OX40 agonist ivuxolimab. The CDR3 sequence: CASSYSISYEQYF. CDR3 nucleotide sequence: TGTGCCAGCAGTTACTCGATCTCCTACGAGCAGTACTTC.